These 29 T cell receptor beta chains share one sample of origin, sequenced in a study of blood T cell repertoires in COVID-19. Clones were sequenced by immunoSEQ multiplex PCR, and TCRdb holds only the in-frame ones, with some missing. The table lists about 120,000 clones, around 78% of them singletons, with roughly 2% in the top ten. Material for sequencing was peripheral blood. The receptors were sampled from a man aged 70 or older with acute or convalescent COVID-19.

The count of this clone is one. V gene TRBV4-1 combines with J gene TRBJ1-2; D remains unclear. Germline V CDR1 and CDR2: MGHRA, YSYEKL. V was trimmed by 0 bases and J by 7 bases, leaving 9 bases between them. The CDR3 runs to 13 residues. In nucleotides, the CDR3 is TGCGCCAGCAGCCAAGAGGGCTTGGGTGGCTACACCTTC. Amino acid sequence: CASSQEGLGGYTF.

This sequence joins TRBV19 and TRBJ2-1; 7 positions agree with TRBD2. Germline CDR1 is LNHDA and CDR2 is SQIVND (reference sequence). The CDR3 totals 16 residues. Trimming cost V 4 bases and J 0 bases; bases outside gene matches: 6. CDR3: CASSRSGASSYNEQFF. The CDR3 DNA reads TGTGCCAGTAGTAGGAGCGGGGCTAGCTCCTACAATGAGCAGTTCTTC.

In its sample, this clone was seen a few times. The CDR3, as DNA: TGTGCCAGCAGCCAAATCCCATTCTATGGCTACACCTTC. Translation gives CASSQIPFYGYTF. The chain is built from TRBV7-3 and TRBJ1-2; D unclear. V shed 5 bases and J shed 4 bases, with 11 bases lying between them. This CDR3 comprises 13 residues. Germline assignment: CDR1 SGHTA and CDR2 FQGTGA.

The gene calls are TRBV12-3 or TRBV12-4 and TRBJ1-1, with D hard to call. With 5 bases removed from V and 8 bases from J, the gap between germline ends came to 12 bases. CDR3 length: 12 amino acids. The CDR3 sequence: CASSGPGLEAFF. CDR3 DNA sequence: TGTGCCAGCAGTGGCCCGGGGTTAGAAGCTTTCTTT.

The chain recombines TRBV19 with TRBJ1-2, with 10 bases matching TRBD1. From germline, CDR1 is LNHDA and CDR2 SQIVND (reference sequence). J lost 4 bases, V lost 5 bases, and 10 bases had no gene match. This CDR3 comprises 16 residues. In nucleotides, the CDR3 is TGTGCCAGTAGTCGACAGGGGGCAGTTCTAATCTATGGCTACACCTTC. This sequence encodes CASSRQGAVLIYGYTF. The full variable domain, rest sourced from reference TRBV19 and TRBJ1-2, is DGGITQSPKYLFRKEGQNVTLSCEQNLNHDAMYWYRQDPGQGLRLIYYSQIVNDFQKGDIAEGYSVSREKKESFPLTVTSAQKNPTAFYLCASSRQGAVLIYGYTFGSGTRLTVV.

In nucleotides, the CDR3 is TGCGCCAGCAGCCAATTCACAGGTCTCAATGAGCAGTTCTTC. The encoded protein is CASSQFTGLNEQFF. V and J are TRBV4-1 and TRBJ2-1; D is possibly TRBD1 (5 bases). This CDR3 has 14 residues. In germline, CDR1 is MGHRA, CDR2 YSYEKL. V was pared by 2 bases and J by 6 bases, with 11 bases between.

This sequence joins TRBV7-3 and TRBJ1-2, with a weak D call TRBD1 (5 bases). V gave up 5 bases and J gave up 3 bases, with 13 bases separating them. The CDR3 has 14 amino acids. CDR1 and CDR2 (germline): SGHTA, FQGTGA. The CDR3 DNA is TGTGCCAGCAGCCCCTCGGGAGGGGACTATGGCTACACCTTC. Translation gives CASSPSGGDYGYTF.

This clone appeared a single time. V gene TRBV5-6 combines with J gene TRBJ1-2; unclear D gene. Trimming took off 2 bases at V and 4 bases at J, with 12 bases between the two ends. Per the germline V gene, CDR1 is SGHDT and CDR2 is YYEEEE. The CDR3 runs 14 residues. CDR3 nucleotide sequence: TGTGCCAGCAGCTTAGGAGGATACACCTATGGCTACACCTTC. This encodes CASSLGGYTYGYTF.

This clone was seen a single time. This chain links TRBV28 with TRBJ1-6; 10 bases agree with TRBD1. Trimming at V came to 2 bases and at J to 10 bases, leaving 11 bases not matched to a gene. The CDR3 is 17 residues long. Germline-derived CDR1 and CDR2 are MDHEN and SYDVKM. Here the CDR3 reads CASSLPFDRGHRSPLHF. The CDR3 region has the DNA TGTGCCAGCAGTTTACCATTTGACAGGGGGCATAGGTCACCCCTCCACTTT.

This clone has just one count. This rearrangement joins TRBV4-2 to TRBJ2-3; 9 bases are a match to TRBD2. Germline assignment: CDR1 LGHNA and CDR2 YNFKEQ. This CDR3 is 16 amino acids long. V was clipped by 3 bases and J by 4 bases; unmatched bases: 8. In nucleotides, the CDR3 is TGTGCCAGCAGCCACCTGGGTACTAGCGGGTCAGATACGCAGTATTTT. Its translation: CASSHLGTSGSDTQYF.

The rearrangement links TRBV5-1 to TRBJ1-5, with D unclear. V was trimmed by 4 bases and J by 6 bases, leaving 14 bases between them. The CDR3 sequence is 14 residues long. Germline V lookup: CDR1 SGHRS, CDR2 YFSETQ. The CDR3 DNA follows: TGCGCCAGCAGCCCGGACGGGAGGAGTCAGCCCCAGCATTTT. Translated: CASSPDGRSQPQHF.

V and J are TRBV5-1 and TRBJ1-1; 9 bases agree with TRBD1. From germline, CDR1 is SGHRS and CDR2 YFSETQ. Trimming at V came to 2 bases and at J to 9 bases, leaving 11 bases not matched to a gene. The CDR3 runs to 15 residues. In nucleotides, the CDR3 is TGCGCCAGCAGCTTAGAGGAAGGACAGGGGAGGAAAGCTTTCTTT. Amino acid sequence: CASSLEEGQGRKAFF. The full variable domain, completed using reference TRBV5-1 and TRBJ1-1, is KAGVTQTPRYLIKTRGQQVTLSCSPISGHRSVSWYQQTPGQGLQFLFEYFSETQRNKGNFPGRFSGRQFSNSRSEMNVSTLELGDSALYLCASSLEEGQGRKAFFGQGTRLTVV.

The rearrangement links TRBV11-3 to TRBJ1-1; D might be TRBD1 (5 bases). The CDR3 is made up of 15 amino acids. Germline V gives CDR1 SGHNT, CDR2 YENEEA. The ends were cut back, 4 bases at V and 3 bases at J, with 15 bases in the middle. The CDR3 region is CASSSKEGKDTEAFF. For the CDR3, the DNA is TGTGCCAGCAGCTCTAAGGAGGGGAAGGACACTGAAGCTTTCTTT.

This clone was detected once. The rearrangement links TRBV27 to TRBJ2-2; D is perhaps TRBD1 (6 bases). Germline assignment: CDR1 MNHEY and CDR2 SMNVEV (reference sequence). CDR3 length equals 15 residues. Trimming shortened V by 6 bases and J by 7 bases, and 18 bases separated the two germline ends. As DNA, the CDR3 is TGTGCCAGCAGAACAGGGTTTGGGGCGGGCGGGGAGCTGTTTTTT. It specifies CASRTGFGAGGELFF.

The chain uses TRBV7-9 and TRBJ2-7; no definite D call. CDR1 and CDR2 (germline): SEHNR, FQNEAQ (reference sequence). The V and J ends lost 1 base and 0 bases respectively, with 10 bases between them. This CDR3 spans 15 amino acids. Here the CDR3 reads CASSLGAANSYEQYF. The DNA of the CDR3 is TGTGCCAGCAGCTTAGGGGCAGCCAACTCCTACGAGCAGTACTTC.

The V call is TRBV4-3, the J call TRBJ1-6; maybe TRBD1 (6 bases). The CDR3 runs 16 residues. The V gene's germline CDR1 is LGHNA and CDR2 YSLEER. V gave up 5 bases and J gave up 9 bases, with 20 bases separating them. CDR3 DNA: TGCGCCAGCAGCTCGGCCATCGGGGGGCAGGGTTCACCCCTCCACTTT. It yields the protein CASSSAIGGQGSPLHF.

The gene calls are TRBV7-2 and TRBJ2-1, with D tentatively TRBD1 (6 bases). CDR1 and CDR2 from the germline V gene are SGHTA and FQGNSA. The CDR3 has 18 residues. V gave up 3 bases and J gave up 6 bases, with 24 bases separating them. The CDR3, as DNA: TGTGCCAGCAGCTTGAGGGTTGGGGGCGTAGGGGTGTTCAATGAGCAGTTCTTC. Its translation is CASSLRVGGVGVFNEQFF.

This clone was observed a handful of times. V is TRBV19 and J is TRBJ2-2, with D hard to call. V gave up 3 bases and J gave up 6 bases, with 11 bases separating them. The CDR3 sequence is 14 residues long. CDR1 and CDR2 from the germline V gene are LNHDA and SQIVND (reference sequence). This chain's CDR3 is CASSIGVWAGELFF. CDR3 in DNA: TGTGCCAGTAGTATTGGAGTATGGGCCGGGGAGCTGTTTTTT.

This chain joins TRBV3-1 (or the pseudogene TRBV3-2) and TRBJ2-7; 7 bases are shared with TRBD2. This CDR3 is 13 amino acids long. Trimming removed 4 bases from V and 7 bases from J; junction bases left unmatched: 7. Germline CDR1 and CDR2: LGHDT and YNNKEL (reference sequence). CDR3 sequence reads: CASSPTGGDEQYF. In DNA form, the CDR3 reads TGTGCCAGCAGCCCCACGGGGGGAGATGAGCAGTACTTC.

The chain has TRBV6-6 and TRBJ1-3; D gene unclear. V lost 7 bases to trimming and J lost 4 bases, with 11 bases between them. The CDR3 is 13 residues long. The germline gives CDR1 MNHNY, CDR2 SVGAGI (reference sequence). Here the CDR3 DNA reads TGTGCCAGCACCCGACTCTCGGGAAACACCATATATTTT. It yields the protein CASTRLSGNTIYF.

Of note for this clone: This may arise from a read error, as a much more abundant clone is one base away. The CDR3 spells CASSAGFEQYF. CDR3 nucleotide sequence: TGTGCCAGCAGCGCCGGGTTCGAGCAGTACTTC. V gene TRBV7-2 combines with J gene TRBJ2-7; no reliable D call. The CDR3 sequence is 11 residues long. The germline CDR1 and CDR2 sequences are SGHTA and FQGNSA. Trimming shortened V by 5 bases and J by 6 bases, and 8 bases separated the two germline ends.

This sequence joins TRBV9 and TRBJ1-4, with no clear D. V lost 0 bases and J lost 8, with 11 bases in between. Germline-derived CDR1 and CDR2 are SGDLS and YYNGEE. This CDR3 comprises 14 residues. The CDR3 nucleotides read TGTGCCAGCAGCGTAGACACCACCCCCGAAAAACTGTTTTTT. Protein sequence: CASSVDTTPEKLFF.

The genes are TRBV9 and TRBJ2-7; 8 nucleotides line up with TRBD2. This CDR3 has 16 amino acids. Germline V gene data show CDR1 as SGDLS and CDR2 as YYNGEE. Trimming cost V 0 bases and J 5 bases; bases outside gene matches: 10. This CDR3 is CASSVGGSGGSHEQYF. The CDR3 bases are TGTGCCAGCAGCGTAGGGGGGAGCGGGGGTTCCCACGAGCAGTACTTC.

The CDR3: CASSYSGTGSPLHF. The CDR3 region has the DNA TGTGCCAGCAGTTACTCAGGAACGGGGTCACCCCTCCACTTT. V is TRBV6-6 and J is TRBJ1-6; D not certain. Trimming pared 0 bases from V and 10 bases from J, leaving 10 bases between. Per germline, CDR1 MNHNY and CDR2 SVGAGI (reference sequence). The CDR3 extends over 14 amino acids.

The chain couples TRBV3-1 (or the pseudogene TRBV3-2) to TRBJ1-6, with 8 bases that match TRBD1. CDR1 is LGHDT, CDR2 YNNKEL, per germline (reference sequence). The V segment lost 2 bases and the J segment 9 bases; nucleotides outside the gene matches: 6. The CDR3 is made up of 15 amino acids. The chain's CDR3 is CASSQTGQVVSPLHF. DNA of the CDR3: TGTGCCAGCAGCCAAACGGGACAGGTAGTTTCACCCCTCCACTTT.

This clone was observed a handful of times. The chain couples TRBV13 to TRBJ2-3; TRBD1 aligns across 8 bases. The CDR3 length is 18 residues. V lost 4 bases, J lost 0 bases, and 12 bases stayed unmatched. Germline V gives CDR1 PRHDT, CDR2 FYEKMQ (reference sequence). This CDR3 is CASSSDIRTGISTDTQYF. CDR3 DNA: TGTGCCAGCAGCTCGGACATCCGGACAGGGATTAGCACAGATACGCAGTATTTT.

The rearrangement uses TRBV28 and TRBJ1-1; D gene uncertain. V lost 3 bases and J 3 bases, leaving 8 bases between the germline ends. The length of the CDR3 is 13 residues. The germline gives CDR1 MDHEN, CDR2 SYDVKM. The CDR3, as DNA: TGTGCCAGCAGTTTCCCTAGGTACACTGAAGCTTTCTTT. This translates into CASSFPRYTEAFF. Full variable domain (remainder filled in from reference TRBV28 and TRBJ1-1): DVKVTQSSRYLVKRTGEKVFLECVQDMDHENMFWYRQDPGLGLRLIYFSYDVKMKEKGDIPEGYSVSREKKERFSLILESASTNQTSMYLCASSFPRYTEAFFGQGTRLTVV.

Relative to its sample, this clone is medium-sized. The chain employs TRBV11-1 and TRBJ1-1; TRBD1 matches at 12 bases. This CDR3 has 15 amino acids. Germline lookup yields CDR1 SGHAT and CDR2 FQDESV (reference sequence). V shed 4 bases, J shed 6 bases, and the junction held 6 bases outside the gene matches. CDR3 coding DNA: TGTGCCAGCAGCTCCCCGGGACAGGGGGCCCCTGAAGCTTTCTTT. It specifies CASSSPGQGAPEAFF.

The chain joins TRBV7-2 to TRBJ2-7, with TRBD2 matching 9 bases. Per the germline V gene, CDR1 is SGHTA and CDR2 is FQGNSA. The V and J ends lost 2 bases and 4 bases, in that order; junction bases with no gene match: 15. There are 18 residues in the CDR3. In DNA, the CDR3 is TGTGCCAGCAGCTTACATGGGAAGGGGACTAGCTTTCCTTACGAGCAGTACTTC. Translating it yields CASSLHGKGTSFPYEQYF.